This is a list of T cell receptor beta chains from one sample in a study of blood T cell repertoires in COVID-19. Repertoires were generated with immunoSEQ multiplex PCR, while TCRdb's copy carries only in-frame clones and drops some. In the table there are roughly 410,000 clones, about nine tenths of which are singletons. The sequenced sample consisted of peripheral blood. The receptors originated from a woman in her thirties or forties with COVID-19, enrolled during active disease. CDR3s include the opening cysteine and the closing phenylalanine or tryptophan. Fields, in order: clone size, V gene, D gene, J gene, CDR3 protein, CDR3 DNA. The D gene is left open where the match is weak. Size tells how often a clone was seen (once, few, many) or the class of an expanded clone, and some rows leave it out.

abundance: -
v_gene: TRBV7-2
d_gene: TRBD2
j_gene: TRBJ2-3
CDR3aa: CASSWGTSGRLYTQYF
CDR3nt: TGTGCCAGCAGCTGGGGGACTAGCGGGAGATTATATACGCAGTATTTT

abundance: few
v_gene: TRBV28
d_gene: -
j_gene: TRBJ1-4
CDR3aa: CASSSGQTATNEKLFF
CDR3nt: TGTGCCAGCAGTTCAGGACAGACTGCAACTAATGAAAAACTGTTTTTT

abundance: -
v_gene: TRBV19
d_gene: TRBD1
j_gene: TRBJ1-4
CDR3aa: CASSIHRGPEKLFF
CDR3nt: TGTGCCAGTAGTATACACAGGGGGCCTGAAAAACTGTTTTTT

abundance: -
v_gene: TRBV7-9
d_gene: -
j_gene: TRBJ1-2
CDR3aa: CASSADIATLYGYTF
CDR3nt: TGTGCCAGCAGCGCGGACATCGCCACCCTCTATGGCTACACCTTC

abundance: -
v_gene: TRBV15
d_gene: -
j_gene: TRBJ1-1
CDR3aa: CATSRTRVSTEAFF
CDR3nt: TGTGCCACCAGCAGAACCAGGGTGAGCACTGAAGCTTTCTTT

abundance: -
v_gene: TRBV2
d_gene: TRBD1
j_gene: TRBJ1-5
CDR3aa: CASSEGGDRGNFSNQPQHF
CDR3nt: TGTGCCAGCAGTGAGGGGGGGGACAGGGGAAATTTTAGCAATCAGCCCCAGCATTTT

abundance: -
v_gene: TRBV30
d_gene: -
j_gene: TRBJ2-5
CDR3aa: CACNHRVSETQYF
CDR3nt: TGTGCCTGCAACCACAGGGTTAGCGAGACCCAGTACTTC

abundance: -
v_gene: TRBV7-2
d_gene: TRBD2
j_gene: TRBJ2-3
CDR3aa: CASSRRGGSQRGTDTQYF
CDR3nt: TGTGCCAGCAGCCGTAGGGGCGGGAGTCAAAGGGGCACAGATACGCAGTATTTT

abundance: -
v_gene: TRBV28
d_gene: -
j_gene: TRBJ2-1
CDR3aa: CASSPPRLASYNEQFF
CDR3nt: TGTGCCAGCAGTCCCCCTAGATTAGCGTCCTACAATGAGCAGTTCTTC

abundance: -
v_gene: TRBV5-1
d_gene: TRBD1
j_gene: TRBJ2-1
CDR3aa: CASSGSGTGYNEQFF
CDR3nt: TGCGCCAGCAGCGGCTCCGGGACAGGCTACAATGAGCAGTTCTTC

abundance: -
v_gene: TRBV7-9
d_gene: TRBD1
j_gene: TRBJ1-5
CDR3aa: CASSLAGTDNQPQHF
CDR3nt: TGTGCCAGCAGCTTGGCAGGGACAGACAATCAGCCCCAGCATTTT

abundance: -
v_gene: TRBV7-9
d_gene: -
j_gene: TRBJ2-1
CDR3aa: CASSFGSEQFF
CDR3nt: TGTGCCAGCAGTTTCGGGAGTGAGCAGTTCTTC

abundance: -
v_gene: TRBV27
d_gene: -
j_gene: TRBJ2-1
CDR3aa: CASSSSGGGTKEQFF
CDR3nt: TGTGCCAGCAGTTCTAGCGGCGGGGGCACTAAGGAGCAGTTCTTC

abundance: -
v_gene: TRBV3-1/TRBV3-2
d_gene: -
j_gene: TRBJ1-5
CDR3aa: CASSQGSGNQPQHF
CDR3nt: TGTGCCAGCAGCCAAGGGTCAGGGAATCAGCCCCAGCATTTT

abundance: -
v_gene: TRBV6-6
d_gene: -
j_gene: TRBJ1-1
CDR3aa: CASSSTVGTEAFF
CDR3nt: TGTGCCAGCAGTTCAACCGTCGGGACTGAAGCTTTCTTT

abundance: -
v_gene: TRBV28
d_gene: -
j_gene: TRBJ2-6
CDR3aa: CASRFQGSGANVLTF
CDR3nt: TGTGCCAGCCGATTCCAGGGCTCTGGGGCCAACGTCCTGACTTTC

abundance: -
v_gene: TRBV9
d_gene: -
j_gene: TRBJ1-2
CDR3aa: CASSVGGTYGYTF
CDR3nt: TGTGCCAGCAGCGTAGGCGGGACCTATGGCTACACCTTC

abundance: -
v_gene: TRBV27
d_gene: TRBD2
j_gene: TRBJ2-7
CDR3aa: CASSFVSGLGEYF
CDR3nt: TGTGCCAGCAGTTTCGTCTCGGGACTAGGGGAGTACTTC

abundance: -
v_gene: TRBV6-6
d_gene: -
j_gene: TRBJ1-2
CDR3aa: CASAHRDWSYTF
CDR3nt: TGTGCCAGCGCCCACAGAGATTGGAGCTACACCTTC

abundance: -
v_gene: TRBV30
d_gene: -
j_gene: TRBJ1-6
CDR3aa: CAWSVLQGLGVSPLHF
CDR3nt: TGTGCCTGGAGTGTACTACAGGGCCTAGGTGTTTCACCCCTCCACTTT

abundance: once
v_gene: TRBV18
d_gene: -
j_gene: TRBJ1-6
CDR3aa: CASSKVMNGSPLHF
CDR3nt: TGTGCCAGCTCAAAAGTAATGAACGGTTCACCCCTCCACTTT

abundance: -
v_gene: TRBV25-1
d_gene: -
j_gene: TRBJ2-3
CDR3aa: CASSDDTRATDTQYF
CDR3nt: TGTGCCAGCAGTGATGACACGAGGGCCACAGATACGCAGTATTTT

abundance: once
v_gene: TRBV28
d_gene: -
j_gene: TRBJ2-7
CDR3aa: CASSLLGTQSYEQYF
CDR3nt: TGTGCCAGCAGTTTGTTAGGGACACAATCCTACGAGCAGTACTTC

abundance: -
v_gene: TRBV19
d_gene: -
j_gene: TRBJ1-5
CDR3aa: CASSLVASNQPQHF
CDR3nt: TGTGCCAGTAGTCTTGTTGCGAGCAATCAGCCCCAGCATTTT

abundance: once
v_gene: TRBV29-1
d_gene: -
j_gene: TRBJ1-1
CDR3aa: CSVAGQRGRRGMNTEAFF
CDR3nt: TGCAGCGTTGCAGGACAGCGGGGACGGAGGGGAATGAACACTGAAGCTTTCTTT